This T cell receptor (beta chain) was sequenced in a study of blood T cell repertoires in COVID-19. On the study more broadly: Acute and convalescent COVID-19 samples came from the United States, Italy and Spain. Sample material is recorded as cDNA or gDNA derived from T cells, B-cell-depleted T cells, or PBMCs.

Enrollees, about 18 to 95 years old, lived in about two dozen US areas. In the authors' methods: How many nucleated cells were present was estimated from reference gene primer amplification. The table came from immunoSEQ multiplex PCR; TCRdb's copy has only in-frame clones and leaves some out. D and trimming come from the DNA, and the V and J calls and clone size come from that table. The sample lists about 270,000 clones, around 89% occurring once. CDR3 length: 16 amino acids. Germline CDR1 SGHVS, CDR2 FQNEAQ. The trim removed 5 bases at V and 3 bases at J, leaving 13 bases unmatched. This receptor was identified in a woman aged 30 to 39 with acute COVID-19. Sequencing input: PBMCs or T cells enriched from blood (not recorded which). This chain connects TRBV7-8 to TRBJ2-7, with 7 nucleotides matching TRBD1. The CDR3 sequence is CASSVAPGTDIYEQYF. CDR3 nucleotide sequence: TGTGCCAGCAGCGTCGCCCCCGGGACAGATATCTACGAGCAGTACTTC.